A selection of T cell receptor beta chains follows, all from one sample in a study of blood T cells in healthy people across ages. TCRdb called the 5' RACE reads again in MiXCR, with one record for every CDR3 protein. Of 1,100,000 or so distinct CDR3 sequences listed, 35% to 50% are singletons. Sequenced sample: blood. The receptors derive from a woman aged 55-69 years in good health. CDR3s include the opening cysteine and the closing phenylalanine or tryptophan. The order of the fields is V gene, J gene, clone size, CDR3 length, CDR3 protein. For some rows the clone size is stated as once, few or many, or as a class when expanded; others skip it.

v_gene: TRBV28; j_gene: TRBJ2-3; abundance: .; len: 15; CDR3aa: CASRQSGSMTDTQYF
v_gene: TRBV7-9; j_gene: TRBJ1-1; abundance: .; len: 16; CDR3aa: CASSFATGTGITEAFF
v_gene: TRBV4-1; j_gene: TRBJ2-7; abundance: .; len: 15; CDR3aa: CASSQSTGSPYEQYF
v_gene: TRBV5-1; j_gene: TRBJ2-4; abundance: few; len: 13; CDR3aa: CASSLSGKDIQYF
v_gene: TRBV27; j_gene: TRBJ2-3; abundance: once; len: 16; CDR3aa: CASSSLGVVAPDTQYF
v_gene: TRBV10-2; j_gene: TRBJ2-7; abundance: few; len: 15; CDR3aa: CASSEEGTGADEQYF
v_gene: TRBV27; j_gene: TRBJ2-1; abundance: .; len: 15; CDR3aa: CATSKSTGDYNEQFF
v_gene: TRBV11-2; j_gene: TRBJ2-3; abundance: few; len: 16; CDR3aa: CASSLQGGHLTDTQYF
v_gene: TRBV25-1; j_gene: TRBJ2-1; abundance: .; len: 17; CDR3aa: CASSEGQTSGRGGEQFF
v_gene: TRBV27; j_gene: TRBJ2-7; abundance: .; len: 14; CDR3aa: CASSLPLPGAEQYF
v_gene: TRBV5-1; j_gene: .; abundance: .; len: 13; CDR3aa: CASSLVPPYEQYF
v_gene: TRBV4-1; j_gene: TRBJ2-1; abundance: few; len: 15; CDR3aa: CASSQQVSSYNEQFF
v_gene: TRBV13; j_gene: .; abundance: .; len: 15; CDR3aa: CASSLVGQPGETQYF
v_gene: TRBV5-4; j_gene: TRBJ2-7; abundance: .; len: 16; CDR3aa: CASSLARASGRGEQYF
v_gene: TRBV7-8; j_gene: TRBJ1-1; abundance: .; len: 16; CDR3aa: CASSTNRVSGNTEAFF
v_gene: TRBV11-2; j_gene: TRBJ2-3; abundance: few; len: 12; CDR3aa: CASSPEGRLQYF
v_gene: TRBV29-1; j_gene: TRBJ2-7; abundance: .; len: 15; CDR3aa: CSVTYEDRSSYEQYF
v_gene: TRBV24-1; j_gene: TRBJ1-2; abundance: .; len: 11; CDR3aa: CATAVGGGYTF
v_gene: TRBV2; j_gene: TRBJ2-7; abundance: .; len: 16; CDR3aa: CASTLNGLARADEQYF
v_gene: TRBV3-1; j_gene: TRBJ1-2; abundance: .; len: 13; CDR3aa: CASIQAGQGGYTF
v_gene: TRBV28; j_gene: TRBJ1-1; abundance: .; len: 14; CDR3aa: CASSPPVGNTEAFF
v_gene: TRBV7-9; j_gene: TRBJ2-3; abundance: .; len: 12; CDR3aa: CASSLSDGTQYF
v_gene: TRBV7-3; j_gene: TRBJ2-2; abundance: few; len: 13; CDR3aa: CASGQQRTGELFF
v_gene: TRBV4-1; j_gene: TRBJ1-4; abundance: .; len: 20; CDR3aa: CAGATSPRDVAFATNEKLFF
v_gene: TRBV7-6; j_gene: TRBJ2-3; abundance: few; len: 17; CDR3aa: CASSLQPPGTPGDTQYF